The 26 T cell receptor beta chains in this list originate from one sample, sequenced in a study of blood T cell repertoires in COVID-19. Only in-frame clones appear in the TCRdb table, and some are missing; sequencing was by immunoSEQ multiplex PCR. Found here are 60,000 to 85,000 clones, approximately 80% of them singletons; the top ten hold less than 15%. The specimen was peripheral blood. These receptors were taken from a human donor in a cohort sampled during active COVID-19.

The chain recombines TRBV19 with TRBJ1-5; weak D call: TRBD1 (5 bases). The CDR3 is 15 residues long. Trimming stripped 5 bases from V and 10 bases from J, with 21 bases between. The germline CDR1 and CDR2 sequences are LNHDA and SQIVND (reference sequence). The CDR3 nucleotides are TGTGCCAGTAGTGCCCCCACCGACAGAGCGAGACCCCAGCATTTT. This encodes CASSAPTDRARPQHF.

V gene TRBV2 combines with J gene TRBJ2-1; 12 bases are a match to TRBD2. The CDR3 runs 15 residues. After removal of 1 base from V and 10 bases from J, the junction contained 5 bases not matched to a gene. Germline values: CDR1 SNHLY, CDR2 FYNNEI. For the CDR3, the DNA is TGTGCCAGCAGTGAAGAACTAGCGGGAGGATACGAGCAGTTCTTC. It codes for CASSEELAGGYEQFF.

J is TRBJ1-2 and V is TRBV19; 8 bases are a match to TRBD1. The CDR3 is 13 residues long. Germline CDR1 is LNHDA and CDR2 is SQIVND (reference sequence). Unmatched junction bases numbered 4, after V lost 2 bases and J lost 8 bases. The CDR3, as DNA: TGTGCCAGTAGTATACGGGACAGGCGAGGCTACACCTTC. This codes for CASSIRDRRGYTF.

The V call is TRBV18, the J call TRBJ2-5; a possible D gene is TRBD2 (5 bases). This CDR3 is built from 14 residues. The germline gives CDR1 KGHSH, CDR2 LQKENI. With 3 bases removed from V and 5 bases from J, the gap between germline ends came to 13 bases. CDR3 protein: CASSPPVARETQYF. For the CDR3, the DNA is TGTGCCAGCTCACCCCCGGTAGCGCGGGAGACCCAGTACTTC.

This chain connects TRBV5-1 to TRBJ2-3; D ambiguous. This CDR3 comprises 11 residues. V was trimmed by 1 base and J by 5 bases, leaving 2 bases between them. Germline CDR1 and CDR2: SGHRS and YFSETQ. The CDR3 spells CASSLQDTQYF. For the CDR3, the DNA is TGCGCCAGCAGCTTGCAAGATACGCAGTATTTT.

The V and J genes are TRBV30 and TRBJ2-7; D remains ambiguous. CDR1 and CDR2 (germline): GTSNPN, SVGIG (reference sequence). Trimming took 0 bases from V and 3 from J, leaving 9 bases between them. The CDR3 covers 13 residues. The CDR3 DNA sequence: TGTGCCTGGAGTGTCAGTGAATTCTACGAGCAGTACTTC. It encodes CAWSVSEFYEQYF.

The chain recombines TRBV2 with TRBJ1-2; D possibly corresponds to TRBD1 (6 bases). Germline values: CDR1 SNHLY, CDR2 FYNNEI. The CDR3 has 14 residues. The germline V and J ends were trimmed by 0 bases and 5 bases, with 10 bases remaining between them. CDR3 sequence reads: CASSEASRGYGYTF. The CDR3 region has the DNA TGTGCCAGCAGTGAAGCGTCTAGGGGGTATGGCTACACCTTC.

This clone was counted between two and nine times. The chain employs TRBV10-3 and TRBJ2-5, with TRBD2 matching 8 bases. The germline V gene encodes CDR1 ENHRY and CDR2 SYGVKD. The V segment lost 3 bases and the J segment 5 bases; nucleotides outside the gene matches: 14. This CDR3 contains 17 residues. The CDR3 nucleotides are TGTGCCATCAGTGACCCCGTGGTAGCGGGGTCTTCCGAGACCCAGTACTTC. Amino acids: CAISDPVVAGSSETQYF.

The chain employs TRBV13 and TRBJ2-1; 13 bases match TRBD2. The junction had 4 bases not matched to a gene; V was cut back by 0 bases and J by 8 bases. This CDR3 comprises 16 residues. Germline CDR1 PRHDT, CDR2 FYEKMQ (reference sequence). CDR3 in amino acids: CASSLGTSGGAHEQFF. The CDR3, as DNA: TGTGCCAGCAGCTTAGGAACTAGCGGGGGGGCACATGAGCAGTTCTTC.

The chain links TRBV9 to TRBJ2-3, with 10 positions matching TRBD1. The V and J ends lost 2 bases and 1 base, in that order; junction bases with no gene match: 4. CDR1 and CDR2 from the germline V gene are SGDLS and YYNGEE. This CDR3 comprises 16 residues. The CDR3 DNA follows: TGTGCCAGCAGCGTGAGGGACAGGGGAGGCACAGATACGCAGTATTTT. It yields the protein CASSVRDRGGTDTQYF.

This clone came up a few times. The rearrangement links TRBV3-1 (or the pseudogene TRBV3-2) to TRBJ2-3; a possible D gene is TRBD2 (7 bases). V lost 0 bases, J lost 3 bases, and 19 bases lay in between. This CDR3 is 18 amino acids long. The germline V gene has CDR1 LGHDT and CDR2 YNNKEL (reference sequence). The CDR3 DNA reads as TGTGCCAGCAGCCAAGATCACTGGCTAGGGGGGGGGACAGATACGCAGTATTTT. Amino acid sequence: CASSQDHWLGGGTDTQYF.

The rearrangement joins TRBV10-3 to TRBJ2-6, with TRBD2 identical over 7 bases. The CDR3 is 17 residues long. Germline V gives CDR1 ENHRY, CDR2 SYGVKD. V dropped 0 bases and J dropped 4; count of bases not matched to a gene: 6. In DNA form, the CDR3 reads TGTGCCATCAGTGAGTCGTTCGCGGGAGCGGGGGCCAACGTCCTGACTTTC. Protein product: CAISESFAGAGANVLTF.

The chain uses TRBV5-1 and TRBJ2-3; a weak D match, TRBD1 (5 bases). V lost 4 bases and J lost 6, with 15 bases in between. Germline lookup yields CDR1 SGHRS and CDR2 YFSETQ. This CDR3 spans 14 amino acids. This CDR3 is CASSQQASVDTQYF. CDR3 sequence (DNA): TGCGCCAGCAGCCAACAGGCTTCGGTGGATACGCAGTATTTT.

This clone was counted only a few times. This sequence joins TRBV7-2 and TRBJ2-1; D ambiguous. Germline CDR1 is SGHTA and CDR2 is FQGNSA. Trimming cost V 0 bases and J 7 bases, with 4 bases left between them. CDR3 length equals 12 residues. The CDR3, as DNA: TGTGCCAGCAGCTTAGCCCTGAATGAGCAGTTCTTC. Its translation is CASSLALNEQFF. Looking up the rest from reference TRBV7-2 and TRBJ2-1 gives the full variable domain: GAGVSQSPSNKVTEKGKDVELRCDPISGHTALYWYRQSLGQGLEFLIYFQGNSAPDKSGLPSDRFSAERTGGSVSTLTIQRTQQEDSAVYLCASSLALNEQFFGPGTRLTVL.

This chain uses TRBV7-2 with TRBJ2-5, with 9 bases matching TRBD2. The CDR3 extends over 17 amino acids. Germline V CDR1 and CDR2: SGHTA, FQGNSA. After removal of 5 bases from V and 7 bases from J, the junction contained 17 bases not matched to a gene. This CDR3 is CASSPGVSGRPRGTQYF. CDR3 sequence (DNA): TGTGCCAGCAGCCCGGGGGTTAGCGGGAGACCCCGGGGGACCCAGTACTTC.

V is TRBV19 and J is TRBJ2-6; 8 bases map to TRBD1. J gave up 0 bases and V 4 bases, and 14 bases lay outside the gene matches. The germline V gene has CDR1 LNHDA and CDR2 SQIVND (reference sequence). This CDR3 region has 20 residues. As DNA, the CDR3 is TGTGCCAGTAGTACCATATACCTGAGACAGGGGCGCTCTGGGGCCAACGTCCTGACTTTC. It codes for CASSTIYLRQGRSGANVLTF.

The gene calls are TRBV6-2 or TRBV6-3 and TRBJ2-7; the D is unclear. The V end was cut by 4 bases, the J end by 1 base, with 5 bases between. This CDR3 spans 12 amino acids. Germline V gene lookup returns CDR1 MNHEY and CDR2 SVGEGT. The CDR3 DNA follows: TGTGCCAGCAGTTCAGTGTCCTACGAGCAGTACTTC. Translation: CASSSVSYEQYF.

The chain couples TRBV6-2 or TRBV6-3 to TRBJ2-5, with D tentatively TRBD1 (5 bases). Germline V gene lookup returns CDR1 MNHEY and CDR2 SVGEGT. The CDR3 runs 15 residues. V gave up 2 bases and J gave up 1 base, with 11 bases separating them. CDR3 loop: CASSYNRQSQETQYF. The CDR3, as DNA: TGTGCCAGCAGTTACAACCGACAGAGCCAAGAGACCCAGTACTTC.

This chain connects TRBV19 to TRBJ2-2, with TRBD2 identical over 13 bases. The germline gives CDR1 LNHDA, CDR2 SQIVND (reference sequence). V shed 4 bases, J shed 5 bases, and the junction held 7 bases outside the gene matches. The CDR3 contains 17 residues. CDR3 protein: CASSRRTSGRTTGELFF. The CDR3 region has the DNA TGTGCCAGTAGTAGGAGGACTAGCGGGAGAACGACCGGGGAGCTGTTTTTT.

The gene calls are TRBV18 and TRBJ2-1; D possibly corresponds to TRBD1 (6 bases). Between the trimmed V and J ends, which lost 3 bases and 7 bases, there was a span of 7 bases. Germline CDR1 reads KGHSH; CDR2 reads LQKENI. CDR3 size: 12 residues. The CDR3 DNA reads as TGTGCCAGCTCACCTGGACAGAATGAGCAGTTCTTC. Translation gives CASSPGQNEQFF.

This sequence joins TRBV6-1 and TRBJ2-3; weak D call: TRBD2 (5 bases). With 2 bases removed from V and 6 bases from J, the gap between germline ends came to 15 bases. The CDR3 extends over 15 amino acids. CDR1 is MNHNS and CDR2 is SASEGT in the germline V gene. The CDR3 sequence is CASSESPTRGDTQYF. In DNA form, the CDR3 reads TGTGCCAGCAGTGAATCCCCTACCAGAGGGGATACGCAGTATTTT.

This rearrangement joins TRBV4-3 to TRBJ2-7; TRBD2 agrees at 13 bases. Germline V gene sequence: CDR1 LGHNA, CDR2 YSLEER. Trimming at V came to 4 bases and at J to 1 base, leaving 1 base not matched to a gene. The CDR3 runs 15 residues. CDR3 amino acids: CASSRGLAGSYEQYF. CDR3 bases: TGCGCCAGCAGCCGGGGACTAGCGGGGTCCTACGAGCAGTACTTC.

The chain employs TRBV6-5 and TRBJ2-4, with TRBD1 identical over 7 bases. The V gene's germline CDR1 is MNHEY and CDR2 SVGAGI. V dropped 6 bases and J dropped 7; count of bases not matched to a gene: 9. The CDR3 has 14 amino acids. The CDR3 here is CASRTHRGRNIQYF. Written as DNA, the CDR3 is TGTGCCAGCAGGACCCACAGGGGCCGGAACATTCAGTACTTC.

V and J are TRBV28 and TRBJ1-3; 10 bases are a match to TRBD1. Germline CDR1 is MDHEN and CDR2 is SYDVKM. The CDR3 has 15 amino acids. Trimming cost V 6 bases and J 4 bases; bases outside gene matches: 6. The CDR3 DNA sequence: TGTGCCAGCAGCCCCCGGGACAGGGGCGGAAACACCATATATTTT. This translates into CASSPRDRGGNTIYF. Filled out from reference TRBV28 and TRBJ1-3, the complete variable domain reads DVKVTQSSRYLVKRTGEKVFLECVQDMDHENMFWYRQDPGLGLRLIYFSYDVKMKEKGDIPEGYSVSREKKERFSLILESASTNQTSMYLCASSPRDRGGNTIYFGEGSWLTVV.

This clone occurred a few times. The gene calls are TRBV6-6 and TRBJ2-7; TRBD1 agrees at 7 bases. J lost 2 bases, V lost 10 bases, and 11 bases had no gene match. Germline V gene sequence: CDR1 MNHNY, CDR2 SVGAGI (reference sequence). The CDR3 is 14 amino acids. In nucleotides, the CDR3 is TGTGCCACCAACTCAACCGGGACAGCCTACGAGCAGTACGTC. It specifies CATNSTGTAYEQYV.

This chain connects TRBV24-1 to TRBJ2-5; 12 positions match TRBD1. This CDR3 is built from 16 residues. Germline V gives CDR1 KGHDR, CDR2 SFDVKD. The V and J ends lost 2 bases and 5 bases, in that order; junction bases with no gene match: 5. CDR3 amino acids: CATSDSGTGGFETQYF. The CDR3 DNA reads TGTGCCACCAGTGATTCCGGGACAGGGGGCTTCGAGACCCAGTACTTC.